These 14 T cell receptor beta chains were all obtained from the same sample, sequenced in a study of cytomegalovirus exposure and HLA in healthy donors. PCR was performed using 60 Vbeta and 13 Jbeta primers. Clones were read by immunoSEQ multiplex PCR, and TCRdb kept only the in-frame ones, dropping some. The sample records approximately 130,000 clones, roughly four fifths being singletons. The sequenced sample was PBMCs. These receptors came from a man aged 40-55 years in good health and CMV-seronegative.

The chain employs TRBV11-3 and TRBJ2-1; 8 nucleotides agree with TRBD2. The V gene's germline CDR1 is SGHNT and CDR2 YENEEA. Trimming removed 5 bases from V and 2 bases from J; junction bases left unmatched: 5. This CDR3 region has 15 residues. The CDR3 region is CASSPGGSTYNEQFF. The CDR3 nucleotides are TGTGCCAGCAGCCCGGGGGGGAGTACCTACAATGAGCAGTTCTTC.

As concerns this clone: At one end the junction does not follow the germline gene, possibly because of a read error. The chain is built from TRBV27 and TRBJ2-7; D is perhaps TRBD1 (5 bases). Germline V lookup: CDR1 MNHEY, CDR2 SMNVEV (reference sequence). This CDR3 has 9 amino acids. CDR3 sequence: CASSLSGAF. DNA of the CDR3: TGTGCCAGCAGTTTATCAGGGGCTTTC.

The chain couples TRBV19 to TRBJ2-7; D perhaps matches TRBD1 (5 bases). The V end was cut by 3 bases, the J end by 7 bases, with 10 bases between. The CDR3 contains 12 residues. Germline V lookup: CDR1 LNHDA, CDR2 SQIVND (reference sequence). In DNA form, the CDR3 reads TGTGCCAGTAGTATCGCAGGGCGGGAGCAGTACTTC. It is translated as CASSIAGREQYF.

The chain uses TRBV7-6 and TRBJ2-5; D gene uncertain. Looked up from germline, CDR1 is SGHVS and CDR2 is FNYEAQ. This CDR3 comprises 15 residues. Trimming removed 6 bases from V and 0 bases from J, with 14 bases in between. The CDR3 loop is CASRPDRVYQETQYF. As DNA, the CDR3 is TGTGCCAGCAGGCCCGACCGGGTGTACCAAGAGACCCAGTACTTC.

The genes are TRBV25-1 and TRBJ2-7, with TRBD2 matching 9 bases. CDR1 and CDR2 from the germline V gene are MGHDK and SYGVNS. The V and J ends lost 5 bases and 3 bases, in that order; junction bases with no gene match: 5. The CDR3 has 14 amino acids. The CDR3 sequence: CASSQASGNYEQYF. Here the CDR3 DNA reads TGTGCCAGCAGTCAGGCTAGCGGGAACTACGAGCAGTACTTC.

The CDR3 DNA sequence: TGTGCCACCAGCAGAAACCCGCTAGCGGGGGCGCAGGAGACCCAGTACTTC. It translates to CATSRNPLAGAQETQYF. The chain recombines TRBV15 with TRBJ2-5, with 10 bases identical to TRBD2. This CDR3 spans 17 amino acids. The ends lost 2 bases at V and 5 bases at J; junction bases unmatched: 11. Germline-derived CDR1 and CDR2 are LNHNV and YYDKDF (reference sequence).

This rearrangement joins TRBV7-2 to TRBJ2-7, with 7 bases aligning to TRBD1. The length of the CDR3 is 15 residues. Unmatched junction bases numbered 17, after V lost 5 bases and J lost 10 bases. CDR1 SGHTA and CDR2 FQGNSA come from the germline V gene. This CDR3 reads CASSPTGTEPTSQYF. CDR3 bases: TGTGCCAGCAGCCCAACCGGGACAGAGCCTACGAGTCAGTACTTC.

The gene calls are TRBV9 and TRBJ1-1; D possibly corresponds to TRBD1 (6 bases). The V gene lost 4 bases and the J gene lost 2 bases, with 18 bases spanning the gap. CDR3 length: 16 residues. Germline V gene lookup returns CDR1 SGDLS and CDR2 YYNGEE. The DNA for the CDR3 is TGTGCCAGCAGCCTCACGACAGGCCGCGCAAACACTGAAGCTTTCTTT. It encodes CASSLTTGRANTEAFF. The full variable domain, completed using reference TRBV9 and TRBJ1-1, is DSGVTQTPKHLITATGQRVTLRCSPRSGDLSVYWYQQSLDQGLQFLIQYYNGEERAKGNILERFSAQQFPDLHSELNLSSLELGDSALYFCASSLTTGRANTEAFFGQGTRLTVV.

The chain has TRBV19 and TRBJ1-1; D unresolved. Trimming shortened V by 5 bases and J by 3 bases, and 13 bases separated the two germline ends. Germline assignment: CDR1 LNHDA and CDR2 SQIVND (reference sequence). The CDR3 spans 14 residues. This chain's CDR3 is CASSWGGGDTEAFF. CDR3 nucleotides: TGTGCCAGTAGTTGGGGAGGCGGGGACACTGAAGCTTTCTTT. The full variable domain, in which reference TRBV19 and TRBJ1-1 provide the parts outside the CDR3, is DGGITQSPKYLFRKEGQNVTLSCEQNLNHDAMYWYRQDPGQGLRLIYYSQIVNDFQKGDIAEGYSVSREKKESFPLTVTSAQKNPTAFYLCASSWGGGDTEAFFGQGTRLTVV.

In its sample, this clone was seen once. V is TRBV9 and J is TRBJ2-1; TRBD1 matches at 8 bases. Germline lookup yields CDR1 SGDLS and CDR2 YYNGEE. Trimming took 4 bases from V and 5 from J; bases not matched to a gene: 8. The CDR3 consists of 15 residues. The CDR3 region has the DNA TGTGCCAGCAGCCCTCTGGACAGGGCTAACAATGAGCAGTTCTTC. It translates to CASSPLDRANNEQFF.

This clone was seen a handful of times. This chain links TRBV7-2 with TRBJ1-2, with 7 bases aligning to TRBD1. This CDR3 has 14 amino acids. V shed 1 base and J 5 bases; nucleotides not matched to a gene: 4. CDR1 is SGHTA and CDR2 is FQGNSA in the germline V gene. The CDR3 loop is CASSLGAGGYGYTF. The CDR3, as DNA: TGTGCCAGCAGCTTAGGGGCAGGGGGGTATGGCTACACCTTC.

The DNA for the CDR3 is TGTGCCAGCAGCTTATCAACCGGGGTTAGGATGTTTGATGGCTACACCTTC. Translating it yields CASSLSTGVRMFDGYTF. The V call is TRBV5-5, the J call TRBJ1-2; D ambiguous. CDR1 is SGHKS and CDR2 is YYEKEE in the germline V gene (reference sequence). Trimming removed 2 bases at V and 6 bases at J, with 23 bases between. CDR3 length: 17 amino acids.

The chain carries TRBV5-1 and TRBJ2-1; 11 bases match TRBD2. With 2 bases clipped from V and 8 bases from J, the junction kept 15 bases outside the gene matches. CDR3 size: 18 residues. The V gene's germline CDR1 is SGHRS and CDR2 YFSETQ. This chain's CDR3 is CASSLNSLAGVRADEQFF. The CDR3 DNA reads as TGCGCCAGCAGCTTAAACTCACTAGCGGGAGTTCGGGCGGATGAGCAGTTCTTC.

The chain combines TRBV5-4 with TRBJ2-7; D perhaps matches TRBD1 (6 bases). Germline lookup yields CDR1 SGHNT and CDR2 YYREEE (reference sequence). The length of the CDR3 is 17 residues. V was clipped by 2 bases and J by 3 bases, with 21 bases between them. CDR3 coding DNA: TGTGCCAGCAGCTTTTTCGGTGGGGGCGACCTCTTCTACGAGCAGTACTTC. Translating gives CASSFFGGGDLFYEQYF.